This T cell receptor beta chain was profiled in a study of blood T cell repertoires in COVID-19. Study overall: Samples representing acute and convalescent COVID-19 were sourced from the United States, Italy and Spain. T cells, B-cell-depleted T cells, or PBMCs provided the cDNA or gDNA that served as material.

The V gene's germline CDR1 is MGHRA and CDR2 YSYEKL. With 1 base removed from V and 7 bases from J, the gap between germline ends came to 14 bases. The CDR3 length is 15 residues. Authors' methods: Using reference gene primer amplification, nucleated cell counts were estimated. The table came from immunoSEQ multiplex PCR; TCRdb's copy has only in-frame clones and leaves some out. V, J and clone size are taken as reported in that table, and D and trimming were inferred from the DNA itself. The repertoire consists of 300,000 to 450,000 clones, with around 89% occurring once and the leading ten covering around 3%. The Seattle patients joined while their infection was active and were tracked longitudinally afterward.

V is TRBV4-1 and J is TRBJ2-1, with D tentatively TRBD2 (7 bases). This clonotype originated in a woman aged 25 to 39 with COVID-19, enrolled during active disease. The source material was peripheral blood. As DNA, the CDR3 is TGCGCCAGCAGCCAAGTAGTCGGGGGGCCTAATGAGCAGTTCTTC. Amino acids: CASSQVVGGPNEQFF.